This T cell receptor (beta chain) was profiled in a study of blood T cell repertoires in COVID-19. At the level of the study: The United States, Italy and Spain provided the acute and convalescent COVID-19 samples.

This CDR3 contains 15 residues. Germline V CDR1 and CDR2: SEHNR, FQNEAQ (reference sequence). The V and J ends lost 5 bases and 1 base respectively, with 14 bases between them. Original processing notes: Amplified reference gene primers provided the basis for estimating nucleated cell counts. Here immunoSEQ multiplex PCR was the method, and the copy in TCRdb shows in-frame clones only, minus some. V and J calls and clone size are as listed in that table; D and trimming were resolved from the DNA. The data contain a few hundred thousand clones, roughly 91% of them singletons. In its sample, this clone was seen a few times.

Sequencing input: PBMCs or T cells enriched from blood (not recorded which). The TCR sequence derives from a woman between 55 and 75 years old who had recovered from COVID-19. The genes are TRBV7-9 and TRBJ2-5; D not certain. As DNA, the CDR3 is TGTGCCAGCAGCCTCCAGCTAGGATTCCAAGAGACCCAGTACTTC. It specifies CASSLQLGFQETQYF.